Following are 30 T cell receptor beta chains from one sample sequenced in a study of long-term antiretroviral therapy in people with HIV (dated 2022 in TCRdb). The immunoSEQ hsTCRB v3.0 assay was used at survey level resolution to sequence the TRB variable region. TCRdb carries this immuneACCESS record with in-frame sequences only. Its versions omit some clonotypes, under half of them owing to an unresolved V gene in the studies checked, with the rest unexplained. The sample has tens of thousands of clones on record, 85% to 90% of them singletons. The biggest ten clones account for roughly 9% of the sample. Source: unsorted PBMCs, taken 4.7 to 5 years after starting antiretroviral therapy. The receptors originated from a man aged 40-50 years with HIV.

This clone was picked up a small number of times. The V and J genes are TRBV11-3 and TRBJ2-7; D gene unclear. The CDR3 totals 15 residues. The germline gives CDR1 SGHNT, CDR2 YENEEA. V gave up 5 bases and J gave up 9 bases, with 23 bases separating them. The DNA of the CDR3 is TGTGCCAGCAGCACACACCCGATCCCGACGGTCGTGCAGTACTTC. Translated: CASSTHPIPTVVQYF.

This clone was counted a single time. The chain links TRBV6-6 to TRBJ2-3; D is unclear. This CDR3 comprises 13 residues. Per the germline V gene, CDR1 is MNHNY and CDR2 is SVGAGI (reference sequence). V lost 7 bases to trimming and J lost 4 bases, with 12 bases between them. The CDR3, as DNA: TGTGCCAGCACCCCCACGGGTCCAGATACGCAGTATTTT. The encoded protein is CASTPTGPDTQYF.

V gene TRBV11-2 combines with J gene TRBJ2-6; 11 nucleotides align to TRBD2. The germline gives CDR1 SGHAT, CDR2 FQNNGV. The CDR3 runs to 19 residues. Trimming at V came to 5 bases and at J to 0 bases, leaving 9 bases not matched to a gene. The CDR3 nucleotides read TGTGCCAGCAGCCAGATAGCGGGAGGGCCGGGCTCTGGGGCCAACGTCCTGACTTTC. Its translation: CASSQIAGGPGSGANVLTF. Together with reference TRBV11-2 and TRBJ2-6, the CDR3 gives the full variable domain: EAGVAQSPRYKIIEKRQSVAFWCNPISGHATLYWYQQILGQGPKLLIQFQNNGVVDDSQLPKDRFSAERLKGVDSTLKIQPAKLEDSAVYLCASSQIAGGPGSGANVLTFGAGSRLTVL.

This chain uses TRBV9 with TRBJ2-2, with 13 bases aligning to TRBD2. Germline trimming cut 5 bases from V and 6 bases from J; bases unmatched to any gene: 7. Germline loops: CDR1 SGDLS, CDR2 YYNGEE. This CDR3 has 16 amino acids. CDR3 region: CASRGTSGGAAGELFF. The CDR3 region has the DNA TGTGCCAGCAGAGGAACTAGCGGGGGGGCCGCCGGGGAGCTGTTTTTT.

Notes on this clone: At one of its ends the junction is not consistent with the germline gene, which may arise from a read error. The chain joins TRBV7-8 to TRBJ2-7; D gene uncertain. Germline-derived CDR1 and CDR2 are SGHVS and FQNEAQ. The length of the CDR3 is 11 residues. CDR3 nucleotides: TGTGCCAGCAGCTTAGGAATCGCTTTCGACTTC. This codes for CASSLGIAFDF.

The rearrangement joins TRBV27 to TRBJ1-5, with D possibly matching TRBD1 (5 bases). The CDR3 is 12 residues long. CDR1 is MNHEY and CDR2 is SMNVEV in the germline V gene (reference sequence). With 2 bases removed from V and 9 bases from J, the gap between germline ends came to 8 bases. As DNA, the CDR3 is TGTGCCAGCAGTTTACCCACAGGGCCCCAGCATTTT. Its protein product is CASSLPTGPQHF.

The chain links TRBV28 to TRBJ1-1; D remains unclear. Germline values: CDR1 MDHEN, CDR2 SYDVKM. The length of the CDR3 is 13 residues. V shed 8 bases and J shed 2 bases, with 12 bases lying between them. CDR3 amino acids: CASLDDPNTEAFF. CDR3 nucleotide sequence: TGTGCCAGCCTAGATGACCCTAACACTGAAGCTTTCTTT.

The chain employs TRBV5-6 and TRBJ2-5; D is unresolved. V was shortened by 2 bases and J by 5 bases, with 7 bases between the two germline ends. Germline CDR1 reads SGHDT; CDR2 reads YYEEEE. The CDR3 sequence is 12 residues long. The CDR3 loop is CASSFYMETQYF. The DNA for the CDR3 is TGTGCCAGCAGCTTTTATATGGAGACCCAGTACTTC.

The chain uses TRBV15 and TRBJ1-4; D unclear. Germline CDR1 and CDR2: LNHNV and YYDKDF (reference sequence). This CDR3 region has 15 residues. V was shortened by 0 bases and J by 3 bases, with 8 bases between the two germline ends. The CDR3 sequence is CATSRDRTSNEKLFF. Written as DNA, the CDR3 is TGTGCCACCAGCAGAGATCGGACCTCTAATGAAAAACTGTTTTTT.

V and J are TRBV10-1 and TRBJ1-4; TRBD1 is a possible D gene (5 bases). The germline gives CDR1 WNHNN, CDR2 SYGVQD (reference sequence). CDR3 length: 12 amino acids. The germline V and J ends were trimmed by 5 bases and 7 bases, with 8 bases remaining between them. The CDR3 protein is CASSSGTEKLFF. The CDR3 nucleotides are TGCGCCAGCAGTTCAGGGACTGAAAAACTGTTTTTT.

This chain uses TRBV18 with TRBJ2-1; D remains ambiguous. The V end was cut by 4 bases, the J end by 6 bases, with 16 bases between. The CDR3 totals 15 residues. Germline-derived CDR1 and CDR2 are KGHSH and LQKENI. The CDR3 loop reads CASSLALAAPNEQFF. Written as DNA, the CDR3 is TGTGCCAGCTCACTCGCGCTGGCAGCCCCCAATGAGCAGTTCTTC.

This sequence joins TRBV4-3 and TRBJ1-1; 7 nucleotides agree with TRBD1. Germline lookup yields CDR1 LGHNA and CDR2 YSLEER. The CDR3 sequence is 13 residues long. V dropped 5 bases and J dropped 3; count of bases not matched to a gene: 3. The CDR3 DNA reads as TGCGCCAGCAGCTCAGACAGGGACACTGAAGCTTTCTTT. This gives the protein CASSSDRDTEAFF.

V is TRBV11-2 and J is TRBJ1-1, with no clear D. V lost 3 bases and J lost 3, with 14 bases in between. The CDR3 covers 15 residues. Germline-derived CDR1 and CDR2 are SGHAT and FQNNGV. CDR3 DNA: TGTGCCAGCAGCTTGTCCCCCGGGTCTCACACTGAAGCTTTCTTT. Its protein is CASSLSPGSHTEAFF.

The V gene is TRBV10-1, the J gene TRBJ2-1; a possible D gene is TRBD1 (5 bases). Germline values: CDR1 WNHNN, CDR2 SYGVQD (reference sequence). Between the trimmed V and J ends, which lost 4 bases and 9 bases, there was a span of 13 bases. CDR3 length: 13 amino acids. The CDR3 region has the DNA TGCGCCAGCAGTGGTCCCCAGGGAAGTGAGCAGTTCTTC. It codes for CASSGPQGSEQFF.

The chain combines TRBV19 with TRBJ2-1; weak D call: TRBD2 (6 bases). V was clipped by 2 bases and J by 0 bases, with 11 bases between them. CDR1 LNHDA and CDR2 SQIVND come from the germline V gene (reference sequence). This CDR3 is built from 16 residues. The CDR3 DNA is TGTGCCAGTAGTATATGGCGGGGCAGCTCCTACAATGAGCAGTTCTTC. Translation: CASSIWRGSSYNEQFF.

V usage is TRBV10-2 and J usage is TRBJ2-7; TRBD2 might be the D (5 bases). The CDR3 runs to 12 residues. V lost 11 bases to trimming and J lost 7 bases, with 18 bases between them. CDR1 WSHSY and CDR2 SAAADI come from the germline V gene. In nucleotides, the CDR3 is TGCGCCTCCCGAAGGTCCACGGGGGAGCAGTACTTC. Amino acid sequence: CASRRSTGEQYF.

This clone was counted a few times. The rearrangement links TRBV4-3 to TRBJ2-1, with D uncertain. V shed 3 bases and J shed 9 bases, with 15 bases lying between them. CDR3 size: 14 residues. Per germline, CDR1 LGHNA and CDR2 YSLEER. The CDR3 sequence is CASSQGMFAIEQFF. The CDR3 DNA sequence: TGCGCCAGCAGCCAGGGCATGTTCGCTATTGAGCAGTTCTTC.

This chain links TRBV6-5 with TRBJ2-7, with 8 bases identical to TRBD1. This CDR3 has 15 residues. CDR1 and CDR2 from the germline V gene are MNHEY and SVGAGI. With 7 bases clipped from V and 5 bases from J, the junction kept 13 bases outside the gene matches. In DNA form, the CDR3 reads TGTGCCAGCATCGACTCTCAGGGGGCCCTAGACGAGCAGTACTTC. This sequence encodes CASIDSQGALDEQYF.

This chain uses TRBV6-1 with TRBJ1-1; D gene ambiguous. The CDR3 sequence is 14 residues long. The V and J ends lost 4 bases and 4 bases respectively, with 13 bases between them. Germline V gene lookup returns CDR1 MNHNS and CDR2 SASEGT. In nucleotides, the CDR3 is TGTGCCAGCAGTGGAGAGTCAGTTACCACTGAAGCTTTCTTT. Translating it yields CASSGESVTTEAFF.

A single count supports this clone. The chain has TRBV5-1 and TRBJ1-5; possibly TRBD1 for D (5 bases). Germline V gene data show CDR1 as SGHRS and CDR2 as YFSETQ. The germline V and J ends were trimmed by 0 bases and 4 bases, with 8 bases remaining between them. The CDR3 extends over 14 amino acids. The chain's CDR3 is CASSLAGSNQPQHF. CDR3 in DNA: TGCGCCAGCAGCTTGGCAGGGTCAAATCAGCCCCAGCATTTT.

The rearrangement links TRBV28 to TRBJ2-7, with D perhaps matching TRBD2 (5 bases). This CDR3 contains 17 residues. The V end lost 3 bases, the J end lost 7 bases, and 25 bases lay between the germline ends. Germline values: CDR1 MDHEN, CDR2 SYDVKM. Here the CDR3 DNA reads TGTGCCAGCAGTTTGGGGTCGGGGAGTGTCAATTCTGGGGAGCAGTACTTC. This codes for CASSLGSGSVNSGEQYF. Filled out from reference TRBV28 and TRBJ2-7, the complete variable domain reads DVKVTQSSRYLVKRTGEKVFLECVQDMDHENMFWYRQDPGLGLRLIYFSYDVKMKEKGDIPEGYSVSREKKERFSLILESASTNQTSMYLCASSLGSGSVNSGEQYFGPGTRLTVT.

CDR3 region: CASIPRTSGRIGEQYF. The CDR3 DNA follows: TGTGCCAGCATCCCCCGGACTAGCGGGAGAATAGGCGAGCAGTACTTC. This chain links TRBV7-9 with TRBJ2-7, with 13 nucleotides matching TRBD2. Losses at the gene ends were 7 bases for V and 6 bases for J; bases not matched to a gene: 12. The CDR3 contains 16 residues. Looked up from germline, CDR1 is SEHNR and CDR2 is FQNEAQ (reference sequence). Drawing the rest from reference TRBV7-9 and TRBJ2-7, the complete variable domain is DTGVSQNPRHKITKRGQNVTFRCDPISEHNRLYWYRQTLGQGPEFLTYFQNEAQLEKSRLLSDRFSAERPKGSFSTLEIQRTEQGDSAMYLCASIPRTSGRIGEQYFGPGTRLTVT.

The chain combines TRBV18 with TRBJ1-6, with TRBD1 identical over 7 bases. The CDR3 covers 18 residues. V trimming: 1 base; J trimming: 1 base; junction bases outside the gene matches: 7. Germline values: CDR1 KGHSH, CDR2 LQKENI. The CDR3 region is CASSPQGAAWSYNSPLHF. The CDR3 coding sequence is TGTGCCAGCTCACCACAGGGGGCTGCTTGGTCCTATAATTCACCCCTCCACTTT. The variable domain in full, completed from reference TRBV18 and TRBJ1-6, reads NAGVMQNPRHLVRRRGQEARLRCSPMKGHSHVYWYRQLPEEGLKFMVYLQKENIIDESGMPKERFSAEFPKEGPSILRIQQVVRGDSAAYFCASSPQGAAWSYNSPLHFGNGTRLTVT.

The rearrangement uses TRBV5-1 and TRBJ2-1; D might be TRBD1 or TRBD2, each matching 5 bases. The CDR3 has 14 amino acids. V shed 0 bases and J shed 6 bases, with 10 bases lying between them. CDR1 is SGHRS and CDR2 is YFSETQ in the germline V gene. The CDR3 DNA reads as TGCGCCAGCAGCTTGGGACCGAGGGGCAATGAGCAGTTCTTC. It is translated as CASSLGPRGNEQFF. Variable domain in full (rest from reference TRBV5-1 and TRBJ2-1): KAGVTQTPRYLIKTRGQQVTLSCSPISGHRSVSWYQQTPGQGLQFLFEYFSETQRNKGNFPGRFSGRQFSNSRSEMNVSTLELGDSALYLCASSLGPRGNEQFFGPGTRLTVL.

The chain combines TRBV10-3 with TRBJ1-5; D ambiguous. Germline V gene sequence: CDR1 ENHRY, CDR2 SYGVKD. The V end lost 10 bases, the J end lost 0 bases, and 13 bases lay between the germline ends. This CDR3 spans 14 amino acids. The chain's CDR3 is CATHTEYSNQPQHF. In DNA, the CDR3 is TGTGCCACTCACACGGAGTATAGCAATCAGCCCCAGCATTTT.

The sample holds a few counts of this clone. The V gene is TRBV9, the J gene TRBJ1-6; 7 nucleotides match TRBD1. This CDR3 spans 15 amino acids. Germline V gives CDR1 SGDLS, CDR2 YYNGEE. V gave up 3 bases and J gave up 7 bases; unmatched junction bases: 7. CDR3 region: CASSARQGENSPLHF. The CDR3 nucleotides are TGTGCCAGCAGCGCCCGACAGGGAGAGAATTCACCCCTCCACTTT.

The chain joins TRBV5-6 to TRBJ2-5, with D perhaps matching TRBD1 or TRBD2 (6 bases each). This CDR3 is built from 16 residues. With 2 bases removed from V and 0 bases from J, the gap between germline ends came to 14 bases. From germline, CDR1 is SGHDT and CDR2 YYEEEE. The DNA of the CDR3 is TGTGCCAGCAGCTTATGGGGGGCTTGGTACCAAGAGACCCAGTACTTC. This encodes CASSLWGAWYQETQYF.

This chain connects TRBV5-6 to TRBJ1-2, with 8 positions matching TRBD1. V was pared by 0 bases and J by 6 bases, with 4 bases of the junction left unmatched. The CDR3 has 14 amino acids. The germline CDR1 and CDR2 sequences are SGHDT and YYEEEE. CDR3 nucleotide sequence: TGTGCCAGCAGCTTGGCTCAGGGGGCGGATGGCTACACCTTC. Its translation: CASSLAQGADGYTF.

J is TRBJ2-7 and V is TRBV4-2, with 7 positions matching TRBD1. This CDR3 region has 14 residues. Germline V gene sequence: CDR1 LGHNA, CDR2 YNFKEQ. The ends lost 6 bases at V and 5 bases at J; junction bases unmatched: 10. CDR3 nucleotide sequence: TGTGCCAGCAGGTTAGCGACAGGGATTGACGAGCAGTACTTC. Protein: CASRLATGIDEQYF.

The chain joins TRBV7-6 to TRBJ1-2; D call uncertain. V shed 5 bases and J shed 3 bases, with 13 bases lying between them. This CDR3 contains 14 residues. Germline lookup yields CDR1 SGHVS and CDR2 FNYEAQ. The CDR3 DNA is TGTGCCAGCAGCGCCAACGGTCCAGACTATGGCTACACCTTC. Translation: CASSANGPDYGYTF.